This T cell receptor (beta chain) derives from a study of glioma-infiltrating T cells (dated by TCRdb to about 2016). Describing the broader study: Low-grade gliomas were WHO grade II oligodendrogliomas or astrocytomas, and glioblastomas were WHO grade IV tumors sampled at initial rather than recurrent diagnosis. Dexamethasone was administered to glioma patients for six or fewer days before surgery. Blood libraries targeted about 4- to 11-fold sequencing coverage of roughly 1 million peripheral T cells. TCR alpha- and beta-chain repertoires were sequenced from glioma tissue, non-neoplastic brain tissue and matched peripheral blood mononuclear cells. To measure how far tissue and blood T-cell populations diverged, each tissue-infiltrating repertoire was compared against the peripheral blood repertoire of the same patient. Three low-grade glioma patients, about 8 primary glioblastoma patients, and three non-glioma patients who contributed non-neoplastic brain tissue made up the paired cohort.

A distance of 14 bases separates the germline ends of V and J, which lose 4 bases and 8 bases respectively. The CDR3, cysteine through phenylalanine, is 13 amino acids long. CDR3 DNA is the only sequence kept; it has 39 bases, read in frame from the first base. As encoded in the germline V gene, CDR1 is MGHRA while CDR2 is YSYEKL. The iRepertoire nested amplicon-rescue multiplex PCR (arm-PCR) platform was used to amplify TCR alpha and beta CDR3 regions from RNA. The input for one-step reverse transcription and amplification was roughly 95-400 ng of tissue mRNA or PBMC total RNA. Following bead purification, Illumina adapters were added through a secondary multiplex PCR, and the libraries were then gel-purified between 200 and 400 bp. Demultiplexing relied on internal 6-nucleotide barcodes carried by the libraries. The libraries were sequenced on an Illumina MiSeq using 2x220 or 2x250 nucleotide paired-end reads. Regarding the original processing steps: FLASH 1.2.11 was used to merge paired reads, and BWA-MEM then aligned the reads to the GRCh37 human genome before TRA and TRB reads were extracted. For V and J assignment, an IMGT-derived reference of cassette sequences and CDR3 motifs that included pseudogenes was used. Reads were translated in three frames, and productive CDR3s were defined as those with a C...FGXG motif and no stop codons. A clonotype was defined as a unique combination of a V-J cassette pair and a CDR3 amino acid sequence. Reads were filtered by Hamming distance, thresholded by each sample's sequence error rate in mapped regions. Using fastp at Q25 and MiXCR, TCRdb reprocessed the public reads and kept productive beta chains. Identical CDR3 protein sequences are pooled into one entry, listed with their most common genes and DNA. TCRdb assigned the V and J calls; the authors' analysis was not used. The sample table shows around 350,000 distinct CDR3 sequences, and more than 35% are seen once. The ten largest clones take up around 12% of the sample.

Note on this clonotype: It lacks a known antigen. Base qualities are missing; no much larger clone stands one base away.

Results the study describes overall, beyond this receptor: A signature set of shared blood CDR3 motifs marked patients with low tissue-blood divergence and was depleted in highly divergent patients. VJ-independent divergence between tissue and blood was lower than expected in non-neoplastic patients but higher than expected in all gliomas, particularly low-grade gliomas. Group comparisons rested on small numbers: three non-neoplastic, three low-grade glioma and eight glioblastoma patients. Very few CDR3 sequences were found to be shared between tissue and blood, and this scarcity was attributed to high CDR3 diversity and limited sampling.

Surgical brain or tumor specimens were cryofrozen in liquid nitrogen immediately after resection, and peripheral blood cells were collected concurrently. Specimen: glioma tissue, nonneoplastic brain tissue, or PBMCs (not recorded which). This sequence uses TRBV4-1 and TRBJ1-2; the D gene is possibly TRBD1, with 6 bases matching. This TCR derives from a human donor with low-grade glioma or glioblastoma, undergoing nonglioma brain surgery, or in good health (not recorded which). The CDR3 amino acid sequence is: CASSPETGYGYTF. The sequence in DNA is TGCGCCAGCAGCCCCGAAACAGGGTACGGCTACACCTTC.